This is a list of T cell receptor beta chains from one sample in a study of cytomegalovirus exposure and HLA in healthy donors. Sequencing used immunoSEQ multiplex PCR; TCRdb keeps in-frame clones, though not all of them. The table has some 76,000 clones, roughly 94% seen once; the top ten hold 3.3%. The sample consisted of PBMCs. The source is a woman younger than 35 in good health and CMV-seropositive. Both conserved end residues are part of each CDR3. A D gene is named only where the DNA matches it firmly. Where a row states a size, it is once, few, many or the class of an expanded clone; other rows omit it.

-	-	TRBV6-6	TRBJ1-5	TGTGCCACCATGACAGTTAGCAATCAGCCCCAGCATTTT	CATMTVSNQPQHF
-	-	TRBV7-3	TRBJ2-3	TGTGCCAGCAGCTTGACGGGGTACCGCACAGATACGCAGTATTTT	CASSLTGYRTDTQYF
-	TRBD1	TRBV6-1	TRBJ1-1	TGTGCCAGCAGTTGGACAGGGGGCACTGAAGCTTTCTTT	CASSWTGGTEAFF
-	TRBD2	TRBV27	TRBJ2-1	TGTGCCAGCAGTTTGCTAGCGGGGGCGTTATACAATGAGCAGTTCTTC	CASSLLAGALYNEQFF
-	TRBD1	TRBV5-1	TRBJ1-2	TGCGCCAGCAGCCCGGGACAGTATGGCTACACCTTC	CASSPGQYGYTF
-	-	TRBV9	TRBJ1-2	TGTGCCAGCAGCGTAGAACCGGGATTCATCTATGGCTACACCTTC	CASSVEPGFIYGYTF
-	-	TRBV6-1	TRBJ1-1	TGTGCCAGCAGTGTACCACAGGGTCTGAACACTGAAGCTTTCTTT	CASSVPQGLNTEAFF
-	-	TRBV30	TRBJ1-5	TGTGCCTGGAGTGTACGAGGGAATCAGCCCCAGCATTTT	CAWSVRGNQPQHF
-	TRBD2	TRBV6-1	TRBJ2-7	TGTGCCAGCATCACTAGCGGCTCGTCCTACGAGCAGTACTTC	CASITSGSSYEQYF
-	-	TRBV6-1	TRBJ2-3	TGTGCCAGCAGTGTCCCAGCGATTAGCACAGATACGCAGTATTTT	CASSVPAISTDTQYF
-	TRBD1	TRBV7-2	TRBJ2-7	TGTGCCAGCAGCTTAGACTCCCTAGACAGGGGGCTGAACGAGCAGTACTTC	CASSLDSLDRGLNEQYF
-	-	TRBV30	TRBJ1-3	TGTGCCTGGAGGAGATTGGGGGCCTCTGGAAACACCATATATTTT	CAWRRLGASGNTIYF
few	-	TRBV19	TRBJ1-2	TGTGCCAGTAGGAGGTCAGCAGGGGCTAACTATGGCTACACCTTC	CASRRSAGANYGYTF
-	-	TRBV11-2	TRBJ2-7	TGTGCCAGCAGCCCCGTCACGGAGCCCTACGAGCAGTACTTC	CASSPVTEPYEQYF
-	-	TRBV2	TRBJ1-5	TGTGCCAGCAGTGACAGGGGCGGGCAGCCCCAGCATTTT	CASSDRGGQPQHF
-	TRBD1	TRBV5-4	TRBJ1-2	TGTGCCAGCAGCTTCGACAGGGGGCGAAACTATGGCTACACCTTC	CASSFDRGRNYGYTF
-	-	TRBV6-6	TRBJ1-5	TGTGCCAGCAGTTATAGTCCCGATAGCAATCAGCCCCAGCATTTT	CASSYSPDSNQPQHF
-	-	TRBV7-8	TRBJ2-4	TGTGCCAGCAGCGTCGGACAGAAAAACATTCAGTACTTC	CASSVGQKNIQYF
-	-	TRBV27	TRBJ2-2	TGTGCCAGCAGTTTTGGGGCGAGTACCGGGGAGCTGTTTTTT	CASSFGASTGELFF
-	-	TRBV7-9	TRBJ2-5	TGTGCCAGCAGCTTGGACGGGGATGTATGGGTGACCCAGTACTTC	CASSLDGDVWVTQYF
-	TRBD2	TRBV6-1	TRBJ2-1	TGTGCCAGCAGTTCCCTAGCGGGGTACAATGAGCAGTTCTTC	CASSSLAGYNEQFF
-	-	TRBV7-2	TRBJ2-7	TGTGCCAGCAGCTCGGACAATATCGGCTACGAGCAGTACTTC	CASSSDNIGYEQYF
-	-	TRBV19	TRBJ1-2	TGTGCCAGCTCAGACGGGAGAGCGGGCTTACGTGGCTACACCTTC	CASSDGRAGLRGYTF
-	-	TRBV20-1	TRBJ2-7	TGCAGTGCTAGGTATAGCGTAGAGCAGTACTTC	CSARYSVEQYF
-	-	TRBV7-6	TRBJ2-1	TGTGCCAGCAGCTTATCTTCGGGGGAGCAGTTCTTC	CASSLSSGEQFF
-	TRBD1	TRBV7-7	TRBJ1-4	TGTGCCAGCAGCCCCTGGACAGGCGAAAAACTGTTTTTT	CASSPWTGEKLFF
-	TRBD2	TRBV7-2	TRBJ2-1	TGTGCCAGCAGCTCCCCGCCGGGGGCGGGAGGGTTGAGCAATGAGCAGTTCTTC	CASSSPPGAGGLSNEQFF
-	TRBD1	TRBV27	TRBJ2-5	TGTGCCAGCAGCCCGAGGACCCTCTGGACAGGCCCCCAAGAGACCCAGTACTTC	CASSPRTLWTGPQETQYF
-	TRBD1	TRBV18	TRBJ2-1	TGTGCCAGCTCATCGACAGGGTCCCCGATTGATGAGCAGTTCTTC	CASSSTGSPIDEQFF
-	-	TRBV19	TRBJ1-4	TGTGCCAGTAGTATACTCGGCAGACAACTGGTTGGTGAAAAACTGTTTTTT	CASSILGRQLVGEKLFF
-	TRBD1	TRBV30	TRBJ1-2	TGTGCCTGGGCCCTGGACAGGGAAGAATCTAACTATGGCTACACCTTC	CAWALDREESNYGYTF
-	TRBD1	TRBV9	TRBJ1-3	TGTGCCAGCAGCCCCCGGACAGGGACGACGGACACCATATATTTT	CASSPRTGTTDTIYF
-	-	TRBV19	TRBJ1-5	TGTGCCAGTAGCACAGGGATGGGAAATCAGCCCCAGCATTTT	CASSTGMGNQPQHF
-	-	TRBV11-2	TRBJ1-3	TGTGCCAGCAGCTTAGACAGGACCCAGGGCACCATATATTTT	CASSLDRTQGTIYF
-	TRBD2	TRBV7-6	TRBJ2-1	TGTGCCAGCAGCCGGCGGTGGGCTAGCGGGAGGAATGAGCAGTTCTTC	CASSRRWASGRNEQFF
-	TRBD2	TRBV6-4	TRBJ2-1	TGTGCCAGCAGTTTAGCCCTAGCGGAACACAATGAGCAGTTCTTC	CASSLALAEHNEQFF
-	-	TRBV30	TRBJ1-4	TGTGCCTGGAGTGCTCCGGGGGACCTTCGTGAAAAACTGTTTTTT	CAWSAPGDLREKLFF
-	-	TRBV5-1	TRBJ2-4	TGCGCCAGCAGCTTGACCTCGTTGGAGGACATTCAGTACTTC	CASSLTSLEDIQYF
-	TRBD2	TRBV7-2	TRBJ2-3	TGTGCCAGCAGCTTAATGGCGGGAGGTAGCACAGATACGCAGTATTTT	CASSLMAGGSTDTQYF
-	-	TRBV2	TRBJ2-2	TGTGCCAGCAGTGGGACAGTGAACACCGGGGAGCTGTTTTTT	CASSGTVNTGELFF
-	-	TRBV29-1	TRBJ2-2	TGCAGCGTTGATACAGGGCAAACCGGGGAGCTGTTTTTT	CSVDTGQTGELFF
-	TRBD1	TRBV19	TRBJ1-5	TGTGCCAGTAGTATAGAGCGGGACAGTCTTAATCAGCCCCAGCATTTT	CASSIERDSLNQPQHF
-	TRBD1	TRBV28	TRBJ1-2	TGTGCCAGCAGGCGGGGACAGGGGAGGGGCTACACCTTC	CASRRGQGRGYTF
-	TRBD2	TRBV7-3	TRBJ2-1	TGTGCCAGCAGCTTGGGACTAATGAATGAGCAGTTCTTC	CASSLGLMNEQFF
-	TRBD1	TRBV27	TRBJ2-7	TGTGCCAGCAGTTGGGGGACAGGGGGGTACGAGCAGTACTTC	CASSWGTGGYEQYF
-	TRBD2	TRBV19	TRBJ2-3	TGTGCCAGTAGTCAGGGACTAGCGGGAGGGGATACGCAGTATTTT	CASSQGLAGGDTQYF
-	-	TRBV10-3	TRBJ2-2	TGTGCCATCAGTGGCACCGGGGAAACGAACACCGGGGAGCTGTTTTTT	CAISGTGETNTGELFF
-	TRBD1	TRBV19	TRBJ1-2	TGTGCCAGTAGTAGACAGGGTGACTATGGCTACACCTTC	CASSRQGDYGYTF
-	TRBD2	TRBV5-4	TRBJ2-7	TGTGCCAGCAGCTTGGAGGAGGGGAGGGCAGTCGAGCAGTACTTC	CASSLEEGRAVEQYF
-	TRBD2	TRBV6-1	TRBJ2-4	TGTGCCAGCAGTGAAAGGGAGGGGCTGCTACTAAACATTCAGTACTTC	CASSEREGLLLNIQYF
-	-	TRBV28	TRBJ2-3	TGTGCCAGCAGTTCCAATACAGATACGCAGTATTTT	CASSSNTDTQYF
-	TRBD1	TRBV15	TRBJ1-2	TGTGCCACCAGCAGAGGCCGGGACAGGGGGTCCTATGGCTACACCTTC	CATSRGRDRGSYGYTF
-	-	TRBV5-4	TRBJ1-2	TGTGCCAGCAGCTTGGGCGCTACAGGGTTCTATGGCTACACCTTC	CASSLGATGFYGYTF
-	TRBD1	TRBV7-9	TRBJ1-3	TGTGCCAGCAGCTACAGGGGCTCTGGAAACACCATATATTTT	CASSYRGSGNTIYF